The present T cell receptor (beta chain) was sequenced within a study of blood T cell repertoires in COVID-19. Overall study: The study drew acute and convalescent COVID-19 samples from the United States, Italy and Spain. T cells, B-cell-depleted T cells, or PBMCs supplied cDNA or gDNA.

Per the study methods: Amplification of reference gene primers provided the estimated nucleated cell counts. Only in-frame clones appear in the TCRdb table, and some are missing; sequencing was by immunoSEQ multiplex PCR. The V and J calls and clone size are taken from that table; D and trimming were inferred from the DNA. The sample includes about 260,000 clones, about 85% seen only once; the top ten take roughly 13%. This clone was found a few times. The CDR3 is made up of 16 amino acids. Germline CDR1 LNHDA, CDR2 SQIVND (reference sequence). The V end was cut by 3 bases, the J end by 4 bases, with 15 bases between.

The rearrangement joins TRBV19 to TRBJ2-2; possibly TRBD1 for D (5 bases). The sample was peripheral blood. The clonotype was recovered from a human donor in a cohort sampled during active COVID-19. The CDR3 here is CASSIGQGVGTGELFF. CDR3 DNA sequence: TGTGCCAGTAGTATCGGTCAGGGCGTGGGCACCGGGGAGCTGTTTTTT.